These 23 T cell receptor beta chains were all obtained from the same sample, sequenced in a study of PD-L1 blockade in urothelial cancer (dated by TCRdb to about 2017). The method was the immunoSEQ multiplex PCR assay. The source is immuneACCESS, and TCRdb retained only in-frame sequences with V and J called. Part of the clones is not carried over; for the studies checked, unresolved V genes explain less than half of this, and the remainder is unexplained. The sample data list around 56,000 clones, and approximately 86% of these were observed just once. The leading ten clones occupy roughly 2.9% of the sample. The sequencing used PBMCs, collected around atezolizumab (anti-PD-L1) treatment. The receptors come from a man between 45 and 60 years old with urothelial cancer.

V gene TRBV19 combines with J gene TRBJ2-1; TRBD2 matches 8 bases. V lost 6 bases, J lost 7 bases, and 11 bases stayed unmatched. Germline V gene lookup returns CDR1 LNHDA and CDR2 SQIVND (reference sequence). The CDR3 runs to 15 residues. CDR3 loop: CASSRSGSLGNEQFF. In DNA form, the CDR3 reads TGTGCCAGTAGCCGGAGCGGGAGCTTGGGGAATGAGCAGTTCTTC.

The chain uses TRBV28 and TRBJ2-7; TRBD2 matches at 7 bases. Germline CDR1 reads MDHEN; CDR2 reads SYDVKM. CDR3 length equals 15 residues. Trimming removed 6 bases from V and 6 bases from J; junction bases left unmatched: 14. The CDR3 DNA reads as TGTGCCAGCAGCAGCGGGACTTCCCCTCGGCGCGAGCAGTACTTC. It encodes CASSSGTSPRREQYF.

J is TRBJ1-3 and V is TRBV5-1; D ambiguous. The CDR3 is 14 amino acids. Trimming left V 0 bases short and J 0 bases short, with 4 bases between. Germline CDR1 is SGHRS and CDR2 is YFSETQ. CDR3 region: CASSLGLSGNTIYF. CDR3 in DNA: TGCGCCAGCAGCTTGGGACTCTCTGGAAACACCATATATTTT.

The chain uses TRBV6-1 and TRBJ2-7; 8 positions match TRBD1. Germline lookup yields CDR1 MNHNS and CDR2 SASEGT. Germline trimming cut 4 bases from V and 3 bases from J; bases unmatched to any gene: 5. The CDR3 covers 14 residues. The CDR3 sequence is CASSGVQGGYEQYF. In nucleotides, the CDR3 is TGTGCCAGCAGTGGAGTACAGGGGGGCTACGAGCAGTACTTC.

This clone came up a few times. The rearrangement uses TRBV6-1 and TRBJ1-1; no firm D call. The CDR3 consists of 15 residues. The V end was cut by 0 bases, the J end by 6 bases, with 14 bases between. CDR1 and CDR2 from the germline V gene are MNHNS and SASEGT. CDR3 region: CASSEAPGSSAEAFF. DNA for the CDR3: TGTGCCAGCAGTGAAGCTCCAGGCTCATCCGCTGAAGCTTTCTTT.

The CDR3 is CASSQGGTSGRDTQYF. In DNA form, the CDR3 reads TGCGCCAGCAGCCAGGGGGGGACTAGCGGGAGAGATACGCAGTATTTT. V gene TRBV4-1 combines with J gene TRBJ2-3; 14 nucleotides match TRBD2. Germline CDR1 and CDR2: MGHRA and YSYEKL. Germline trimming cut 3 bases from V and 5 bases from J; bases unmatched to any gene: 4. The CDR3 is 16 amino acids.

The gene calls are TRBV2 and TRBJ2-7; TRBD2 matches at 7 bases. Germline assignment: CDR1 SNHLY and CDR2 FYNNEI. Germline trimming cut 8 bases from V and 7 bases from J; bases unmatched to any gene: 8. CDR3 length equals 12 residues. Here the CDR3 DNA reads TGTGCCAGCTATCAGCGGGGTGGGGAGCAGTACTTC. Translated, it gives CASYQRGGEQYF.

The CDR3 DNA is TGCGCCAGCAGCGTGGGGACTAGCGGGAGCTACGAGCAGTACTTC. Its translation is CASSVGTSGSYEQYF. The chain is built from TRBV5-1 and TRBJ2-7, with 14 bases aligning to TRBD2. Germline V gives CDR1 SGHRS, CDR2 YFSETQ. The CDR3 totals 15 residues. The V and J ends lost 4 bases and 3 bases, in that order; junction bases with no gene match: 3.

The chain is built from TRBV29-1 and TRBJ2-1; 7 positions agree with TRBD1. V shed 4 bases, J shed 5 bases, and the junction held 5 bases outside the gene matches. Germline V gene sequence: CDR1 SQVTM, CDR2 ANQGSEA. The CDR3 has 13 amino acids. CDR3 amino acids: CSVGGDSDNEQFF. In nucleotides, the CDR3 is TGCAGCGTTGGAGGGGACAGCGACAATGAGCAGTTCTTC.

The chain carries TRBV6-1 and TRBJ2-3, with D hard to call. Trimming removed 5 bases at V and 5 bases at J, with 11 bases between. Germline V gives CDR1 MNHNS, CDR2 SASEGT. CDR3 length equals 13 residues. The CDR3 here is CASSPGPLDTQYF. CDR3 sequence (DNA): TGTGCCAGCAGTCCTGGGCCCCTAGATACGCAGTATTTT.

CDR3 protein: CASQMGGAGTDTQYF. The CDR3 DNA sequence: TGTGCCAGCCAGATGGGGGGGGCGGGCACAGATACGCAGTATTTT. The V and J genes are TRBV2 and TRBJ2-3, with D possibly being TRBD2 (7 bases). CDR1 SNHLY and CDR2 FYNNEI come from the germline V gene. The CDR3 consists of 15 residues. Trimming took 8 bases from V and 1 from J, leaving 16 bases between them. The variable domain in full, with the rest retrieved from reference TRBV2 and TRBJ2-3, is EPEVTQTPSHQVTQMGQEVILRCVPISNHLYFYWYRQILGQKVEFLVSFYNNEISEKSEIFDDQFSVERPDGSNFTLKIRSTKLEDSAMYFCASQMGGAGTDTQYFGPGTRLTVL.

This chain links TRBV4-1 with TRBJ1-5, with D perhaps TRBD1 (6 bases). The germline V gene encodes CDR1 MGHRA and CDR2 YSYEKL. The CDR3 contains 15 residues. The V end was cut by 4 bases, the J end by 7 bases, with 17 bases between. CDR3 sequence reads: CASSRDPTGYQPQHF. The CDR3 nucleotides are TGCGCCAGCAGCCGGGACCCAACAGGGTACCAGCCCCAGCATTTT.

The chain couples TRBV30 to TRBJ1-3, with a tentative D call TRBD1 (5 bases). This CDR3 region has 15 residues. Germline CDR1 is GTSNPN and CDR2 is SVGIG (reference sequence). Trimming left V 2 bases short and J 1 base short, with 12 bases between. The CDR3 DNA sequence: TGTGCCTGGAGTCCCGGCGGGGGATCTGGAAACACCATATATTTT. It encodes CAWSPGGGSGNTIYF.

DNA of the CDR3: TGTGCCAGCAGCGTAGGTTCAGTGTGGCGGCCCCCTGGGGCCAACGTCCTGACTTTC. Encoded protein: CASSVGSVWRPPGANVLTF. The genes are TRBV9 and TRBJ2-6; D gene uncertain. The germline V gene encodes CDR1 SGDLS and CDR2 YYNGEE. This CDR3 comprises 19 residues. Trimming shortened V by 0 bases and J by 2 bases, and 18 bases separated the two germline ends. The variable domain in full, completed from reference TRBV9 and TRBJ2-6, reads DSGVTQTPKHLITATGQRVTLRCSPRSGDLSVYWYQQSLDQGLQFLIQYYNGEERAKGNILERFSAQQFPDLHSELNLSSLELGDSALYFCASSVGSVWRPPGANVLTFGAGSRLTVL.

This chain joins TRBV10-1 and TRBJ2-7, with D uncertain. The CDR3 loop spans 8 amino acids. Germline V gene data show CDR1 as WNHNN and CDR2 as SYGVQD (reference sequence). The CDR3 here is CASSPRQV. CDR3 bases: TGCGCCAGCAGTCCCCGCCAGGTC.

This clone was seen a few times. This chain joins TRBV5-1 and TRBJ2-7; D is ambiguous. The ends were cut back, 1 base at V and 1 base at J, with 12 bases in the middle. The CDR3 loop spans 15 amino acids. The V gene's germline CDR1 is SGHRS and CDR2 YFSETQ. The CDR3 sequence is CASSLIPGGSYEQYF. In DNA, the CDR3 is TGCGCCAGCAGCTTGATCCCCGGCGGTTCCTACGAGCAGTACTTC.

This chain uses TRBV6-6 with TRBJ1-4; D gene unclear. The CDR3 has 13 residues. Looked up from germline, CDR1 is MNHNY and CDR2 is SVGAGI (reference sequence). Trimming cost V 5 bases and J 4 bases, with 8 bases left between them. CDR3 protein: CASSPSDNEKLFF. In DNA, the CDR3 is TGTGCCAGCAGTCCGAGCGATAATGAAAAACTGTTTTTT.

This chain joins TRBV19 and TRBJ1-1; 7 positions agree with TRBD1. In germline, CDR1 is LNHDA, CDR2 SQIVND (reference sequence). CDR3 length equals 15 residues. V lost 6 bases to trimming and J lost 1 base; unmatched junction nucleotides: 8. The CDR3 protein is CASRETGYANTEAFF. CDR3 sequence (DNA): TGTGCCAGTAGAGAGACAGGGTATGCGAACACTGAAGCTTTCTTT.

The rearrangement joins TRBV28 to TRBJ2-7, with 7 bases that match TRBD1. The V and J ends lost 5 bases and 3 bases, in that order; junction bases with no gene match: 4. This CDR3 has 13 residues. CDR1 is MDHEN and CDR2 is SYDVKM in the germline V gene. The CDR3 DNA reads TGTGCCAGCAGTCCGGACAGGATCTACGAGCAGTACTTC. Residues: CASSPDRIYEQYF.

The chain employs TRBV28 and TRBJ1-2; 7 bases are a match to TRBD1. Germline CDR1 reads MDHEN; CDR2 reads SYDVKM. Germline trimming cut 5 bases from V and 5 bases from J; bases unmatched to any gene: 17. The CDR3 sequence is 17 residues long. CDR3 amino acids: CASSPPRFQGERYGYTF. The DNA for the CDR3 is TGTGCCAGCAGTCCCCCGCGCTTTCAGGGGGAGCGGTATGGCTACACCTTC.

V usage is TRBV2 and J usage is TRBJ2-4, with TRBD1 matching 8 bases. J lost 4 bases, V lost 5 bases, and 7 bases had no gene match. The germline V gene encodes CDR1 SNHLY and CDR2 FYNNEI. There are 15 residues in the CDR3. CDR3 sequence reads: CASSPDRVGKNIQYF. CDR3 sequence (DNA): TGTGCCAGCAGTCCGGACAGGGTGGGGAAAAACATTCAGTACTTC.

The chain recombines TRBV25-1 with TRBJ1-2; 9 nucleotides match TRBD1. In germline, CDR1 is MGHDK, CDR2 SYGVNS. Trimming cost V 4 bases and J 1 base; bases outside gene matches: 7. CDR3 length equals 16 residues. CDR3 in DNA: TGTGCCAGCAGTGTTACAGGGGGCGCAAGTAACTATGGCTACACCTTC. This sequence encodes CASSVTGGASNYGYTF.

V is TRBV28 and J is TRBJ2-4; 14 nucleotides line up with TRBD2. From germline, CDR1 is MDHEN and CDR2 SYDVKM. CDR3 length: 16 amino acids. V shed 5 bases and J 6 bases; nucleotides not matched to a gene: 6. CDR3 in amino acids: CASSQGLAGAGNIQYF. The CDR3 coding sequence is TGTGCCAGCAGTCAGGGACTAGCGGGAGCGGGAAACATTCAGTACTTC.